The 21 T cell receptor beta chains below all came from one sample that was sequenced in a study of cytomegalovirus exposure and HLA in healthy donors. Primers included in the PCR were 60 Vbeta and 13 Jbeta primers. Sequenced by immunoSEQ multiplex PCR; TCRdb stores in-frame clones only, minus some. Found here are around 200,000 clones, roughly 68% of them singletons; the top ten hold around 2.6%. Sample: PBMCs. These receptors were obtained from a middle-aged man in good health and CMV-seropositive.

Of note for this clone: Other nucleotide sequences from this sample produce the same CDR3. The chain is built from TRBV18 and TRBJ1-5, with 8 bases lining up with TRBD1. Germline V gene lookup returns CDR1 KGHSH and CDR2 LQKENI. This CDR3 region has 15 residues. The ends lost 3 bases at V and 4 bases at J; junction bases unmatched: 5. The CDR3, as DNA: TGTGCCAGCTCACCCGACAGGGGAGGGAATCAGCCCCAGCATTTT. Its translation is CASSPDRGGNQPQHF.

The CDR3 sequence: CASSWGGFGDGYTF. The DNA of the CDR3 is TGTGCCAGCAGCTGGGGGGGGTTCGGTGATGGCTACACCTTC. The chain joins TRBV5-4 to TRBJ1-2; maybe TRBD1 (5 bases). V lost 3 bases, J lost 6 bases, and 15 bases lay in between. This CDR3 comprises 14 residues. CDR1 is SGHNT, CDR2 YYREEE, per germline (reference sequence).

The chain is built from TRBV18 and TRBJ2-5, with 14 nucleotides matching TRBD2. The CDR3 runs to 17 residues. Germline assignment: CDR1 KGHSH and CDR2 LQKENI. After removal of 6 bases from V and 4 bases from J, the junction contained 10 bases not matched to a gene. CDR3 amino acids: CASSPTSGTSGGETQYF. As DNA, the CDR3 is TGTGCCAGCTCCCCAACATCCGGGACTAGCGGGGGAGAGACCCAGTACTTC.

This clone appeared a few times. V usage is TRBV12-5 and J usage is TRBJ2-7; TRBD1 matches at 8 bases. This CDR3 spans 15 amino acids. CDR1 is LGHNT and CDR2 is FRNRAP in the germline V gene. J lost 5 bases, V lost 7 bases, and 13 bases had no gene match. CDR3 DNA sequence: TGTGCTAGTGCCATCAGCAGGGGGCTTAGCGACGAGCAGTACTTC. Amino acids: CASAISRGLSDEQYF.

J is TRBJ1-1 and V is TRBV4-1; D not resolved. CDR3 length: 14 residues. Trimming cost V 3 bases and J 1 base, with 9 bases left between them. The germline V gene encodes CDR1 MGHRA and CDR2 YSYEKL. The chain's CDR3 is CASSQPRGNTEAFF. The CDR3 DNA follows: TGCGCCAGCAGCCAGCCCCGCGGGAACACTGAAGCTTTCTTT.

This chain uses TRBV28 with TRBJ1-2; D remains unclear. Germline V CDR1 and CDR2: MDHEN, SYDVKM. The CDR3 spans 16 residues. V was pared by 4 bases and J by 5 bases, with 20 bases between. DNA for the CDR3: TGTGCCAGCAGTTCCCCCTCGGGTGATCGGAGATATGGCTACACCTTC. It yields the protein CASSSPSGDRRYGYTF.

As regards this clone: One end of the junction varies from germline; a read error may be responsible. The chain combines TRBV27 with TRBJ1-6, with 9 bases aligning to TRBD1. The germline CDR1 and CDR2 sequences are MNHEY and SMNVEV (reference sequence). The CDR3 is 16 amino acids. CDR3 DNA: TGTGCCAGCAGTTCAACTCGGGACAGGGAAGGTTCACCCCTCCCCTTT. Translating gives CASSSTRDREGSPLPF.

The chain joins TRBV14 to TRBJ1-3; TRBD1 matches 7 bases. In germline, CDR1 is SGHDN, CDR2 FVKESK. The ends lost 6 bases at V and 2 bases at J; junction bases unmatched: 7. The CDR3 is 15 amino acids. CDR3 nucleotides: TGTGCCAGCAGTCCTGGAAGGGGGCCTGGAAACACCATATATTTT. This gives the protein CASSPGRGPGNTIYF.

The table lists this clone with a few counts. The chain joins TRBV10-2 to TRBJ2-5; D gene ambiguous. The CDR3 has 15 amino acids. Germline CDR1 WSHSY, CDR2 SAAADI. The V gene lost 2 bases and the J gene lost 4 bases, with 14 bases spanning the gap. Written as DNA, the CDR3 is TGCGCCAGCAGTGAGGAGGAAGCAGTCAGAGAGACCCAGTACTTC. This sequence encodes CASSEEEAVRETQYF.

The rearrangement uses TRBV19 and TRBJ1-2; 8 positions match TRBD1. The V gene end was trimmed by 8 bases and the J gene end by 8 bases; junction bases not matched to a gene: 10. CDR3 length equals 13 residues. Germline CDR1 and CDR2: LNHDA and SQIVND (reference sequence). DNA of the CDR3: TGTGCCAGTCTCGGGCAGGGGGCGCAGGGCTACACCTTC. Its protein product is CASLGQGAQGYTF.

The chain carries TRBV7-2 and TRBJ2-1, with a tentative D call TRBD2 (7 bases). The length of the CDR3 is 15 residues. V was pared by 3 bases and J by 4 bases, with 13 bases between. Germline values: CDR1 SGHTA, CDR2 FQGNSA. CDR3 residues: CASSFGGGAYNEQFF. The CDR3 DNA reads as TGTGCCAGCAGCTTCGGCGGGGGCGCGTACAATGAGCAGTTCTTC.

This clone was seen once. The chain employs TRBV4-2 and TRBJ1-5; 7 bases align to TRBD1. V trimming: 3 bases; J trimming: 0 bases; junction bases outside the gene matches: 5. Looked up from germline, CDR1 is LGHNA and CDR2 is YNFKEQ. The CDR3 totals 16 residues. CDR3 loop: CASSHDRDYSNQPQHF. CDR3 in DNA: TGTGCCAGCAGCCATGACAGGGATTATAGCAATCAGCCCCAGCATTTT.

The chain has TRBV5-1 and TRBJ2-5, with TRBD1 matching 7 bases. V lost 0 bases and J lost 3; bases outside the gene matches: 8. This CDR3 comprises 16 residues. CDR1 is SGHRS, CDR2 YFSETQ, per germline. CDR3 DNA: TGCGCCAGCAGCTTGGATCTAGGGCAGGGGGAAGAGACCCAGTACTTC. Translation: CASSLDLGQGEETQYF.

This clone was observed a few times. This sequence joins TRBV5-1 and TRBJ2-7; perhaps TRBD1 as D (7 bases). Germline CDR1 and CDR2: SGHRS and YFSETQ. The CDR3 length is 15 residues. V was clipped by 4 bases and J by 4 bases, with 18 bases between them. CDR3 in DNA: TGCGCCAGCAGCCCGACAGGGTGGGGGACTTACGAGCAGTACTTC. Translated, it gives CASSPTGWGTYEQYF.

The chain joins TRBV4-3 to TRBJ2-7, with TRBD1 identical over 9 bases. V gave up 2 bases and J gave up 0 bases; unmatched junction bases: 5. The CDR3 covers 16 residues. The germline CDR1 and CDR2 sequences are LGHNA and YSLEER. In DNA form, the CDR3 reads TGCGCCAGCAGCCAAACCGGGACAGGGAGCTCCTACGAGCAGTACTTC. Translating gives CASSQTGTGSSYEQYF.

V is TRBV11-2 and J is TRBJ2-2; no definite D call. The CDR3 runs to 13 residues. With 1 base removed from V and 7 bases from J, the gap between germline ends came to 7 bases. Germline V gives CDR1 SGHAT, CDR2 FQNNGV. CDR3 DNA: TGTGCCAGCAGCTTAGGAGTCGGCGGGGAGCTGTTTTTT. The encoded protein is CASSLGVGGELFF. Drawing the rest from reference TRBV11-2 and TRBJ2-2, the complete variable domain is EAGVAQSPRYKIIEKRQSVAFWCNPISGHATLYWYQQILGQGPKLLIQFQNNGVVDDSQLPKDRFSAERLKGVDSTLKIQPAKLEDSAVYLCASSLGVGGELFFGEGSRLTVL.

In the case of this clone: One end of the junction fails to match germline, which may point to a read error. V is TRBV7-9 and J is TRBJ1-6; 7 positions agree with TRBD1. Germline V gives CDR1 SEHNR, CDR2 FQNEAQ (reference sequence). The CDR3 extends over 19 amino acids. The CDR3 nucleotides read TGTTCCAGCAGCTTAGATGCTGGGGCCAGGGGGAAGTTTAATTCACCCCTCCACTTT. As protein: CSSSLDAGARGKFNSPLHF.

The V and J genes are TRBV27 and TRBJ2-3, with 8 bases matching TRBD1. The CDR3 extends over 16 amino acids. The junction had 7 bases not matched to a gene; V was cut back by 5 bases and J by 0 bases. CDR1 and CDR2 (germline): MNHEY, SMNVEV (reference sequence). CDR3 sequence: CASSLQTGVSTDTQYF. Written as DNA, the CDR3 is TGTGCCAGCAGTCTACAGACAGGGGTGAGCACAGATACGCAGTATTTT.

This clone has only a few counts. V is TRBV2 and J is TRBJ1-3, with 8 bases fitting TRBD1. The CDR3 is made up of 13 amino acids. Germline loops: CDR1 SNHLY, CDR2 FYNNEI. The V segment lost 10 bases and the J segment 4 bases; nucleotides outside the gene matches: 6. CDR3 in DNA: TGTGCCACGATAGGACAGGGCGGAAACACCATATATTTT. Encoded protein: CATIGQGGNTIYF.

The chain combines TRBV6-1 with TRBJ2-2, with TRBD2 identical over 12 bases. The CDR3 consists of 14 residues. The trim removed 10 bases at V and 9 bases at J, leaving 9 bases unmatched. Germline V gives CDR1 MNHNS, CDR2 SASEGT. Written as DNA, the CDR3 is TGTGCCACCGGGACTAGCGGGTGGGACCGGGAGCTGTTTTTT. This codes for CATGTSGWDRELFF.

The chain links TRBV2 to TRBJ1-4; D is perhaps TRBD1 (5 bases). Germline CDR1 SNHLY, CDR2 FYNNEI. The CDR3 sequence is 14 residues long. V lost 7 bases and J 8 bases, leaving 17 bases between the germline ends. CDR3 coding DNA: TGTGCCAGCAAAGAGGAGGGGCTGGGGGAAAAACTGTTTTTT. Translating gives CASKEEGLGEKLFF.